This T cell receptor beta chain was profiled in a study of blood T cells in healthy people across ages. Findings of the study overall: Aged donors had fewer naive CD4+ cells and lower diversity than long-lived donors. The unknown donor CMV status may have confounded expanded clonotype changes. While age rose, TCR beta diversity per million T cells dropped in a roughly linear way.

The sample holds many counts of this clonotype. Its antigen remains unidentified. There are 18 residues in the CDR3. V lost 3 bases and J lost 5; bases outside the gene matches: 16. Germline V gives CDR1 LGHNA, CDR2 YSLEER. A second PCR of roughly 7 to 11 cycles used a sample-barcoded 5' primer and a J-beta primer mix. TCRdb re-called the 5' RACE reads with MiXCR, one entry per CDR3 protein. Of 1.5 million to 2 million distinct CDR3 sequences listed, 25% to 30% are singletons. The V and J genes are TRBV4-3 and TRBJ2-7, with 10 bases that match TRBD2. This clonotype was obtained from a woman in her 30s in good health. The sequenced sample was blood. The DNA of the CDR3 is TGCGCCAGCAGCCAGGGTAGCGGGAGGATCCGTGGTTTGGACGAGCAGTACTTC. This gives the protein CASSQGSGRIRGLDEQYF.